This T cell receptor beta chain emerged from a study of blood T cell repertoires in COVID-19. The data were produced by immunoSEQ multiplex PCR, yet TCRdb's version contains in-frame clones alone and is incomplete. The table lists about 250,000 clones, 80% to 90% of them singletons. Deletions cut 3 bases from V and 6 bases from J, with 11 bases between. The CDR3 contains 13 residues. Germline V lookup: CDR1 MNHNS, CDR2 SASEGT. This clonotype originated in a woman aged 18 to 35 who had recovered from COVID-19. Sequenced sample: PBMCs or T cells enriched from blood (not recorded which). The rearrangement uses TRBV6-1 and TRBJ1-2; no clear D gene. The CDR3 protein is CASSEGPWDGYTF. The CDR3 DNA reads TGTGCCAGCAGTGAGGGCCCTTGGGATGGCTACACCTTC.